The entry that follows covers one T cell receptor beta chain sequence. Per the study methods: Cell counts per sample came from amplifying reference gene primers. This table comes from immunoSEQ multiplex PCR, and its TCRdb copy is limited to in-frame clones, with some not included. D and trimming were read from the DNA, whereas the V and J calls and clone size are those reported in that table. The sample contains some 17,000 clones, about 80% of which appear only once. This entry belongs to a study of blood T cell repertoires in COVID-19. Looking at the study overall: Spain, Italy and the United States supplied samples that represented acute and convalescent COVID-19. T cells, B-cell-depleted T cells, or PBMCs provided the cDNA or gDNA that served as material.

The CDR3 runs to 13 residues. Trimming left V 8 bases short and J 1 base short, with 14 bases between. Germline CDR1 and CDR2: GTSNPN and SVGIG (reference sequence). The sample consisted of peripheral blood. The origin of this receptor is a man aged 80 or over with acute or convalescent COVID-19. The rearrangement links TRBV30 to TRBJ1-2; perhaps TRBD1 as D (6 bases). CDR3 bases: TGTGCCCTAAGGGACACAAATAACTATGGCTACACCTTC. This encodes CALRDTNNYGYTF.